This TCR beta chain was identified during a study of CD8+ T cells in alopecia areata. As for the study in general: Using the percentage of affected scalp area, treated patients' severity was scored. Study observations and caveats: Uncertainty remains about how baseline CD8+ expansion links to response, with one nonresponder.

Treatment meaning: oral pan-JAK inhibitor, 5-10 mg twice daily. Samples from alopecia areata patients were lesional scalp punch biopsies and peripheral blood. The germline CDR1 and CDR2 sequences are GTSNPN and SVGIG (reference sequence). The CDR3 covers 13 residues. Trimming cost V 4 bases and J 5 bases, with 12 bases left between them. A remark on this clone: The antigen remains undetermined.

The sequencing template was cDNA reverse transcribed from extracted RNA. Measured with immunoSEQ multiplex PCR; TCRdb has only the in-frame clones, and not every one. Of about 140,000 clones listed, less than 70% are singletons. The V gene is TRBV30, the J gene TRBJ1-5; a possible D gene is TRBD1 (6 bases). This clonotype originated in a human donor with alopecia areata. This material consisted of CD8+ T cells sorted from blood, taken at week 4, from a patient treated with tofacitinib. The CDR3 sequence: CAWTSGDYQPQHF. CDR3 bases: TGTGCCTGGACCTCAGGGGATTATCAGCCCCAGCATTTT.